The 31 T cell receptor delta chains below all came from one sample that was sequenced in a study of γδ T cells in repeated Plasmodium falciparum infection. TCRdb re-called clones from the multiplex PCR reads using CATT. The sample holds about 93,000 delta-chain clones, 0.95% to 1% seen once. Vgamma9/Vdelta2+ and Vdelta2-negative gammadelta T cells were flow-sorted from PBMC for bulk sequencing. The sample was gamma-delta T cells from blood. Source of these receptors: a pool of human donors (malaria-infected and uninfected, not separated).

The table lists this clone with a few counts. The mismatch at residue 9 between this DNA's translation and the TCRdb protein of a much larger clone likely reflects a read error; the protein shown is translated from the DNA. The chain links TRDV2 to TRDJ1; D perhaps matches TRDD3 (5 bases). The J gene was not available in TCRdb and was assigned here by matching the DNA to germline segments. The germline V gene has CDR1 GEAIGNYY and CDR2 EKD. The CDR3 consists of 18 residues. V lost 0 bases and J 0 bases, leaving 19 bases between the germline ends. The CDR3 sequence: CACDTVGGELPYTDKLIF. CDR3 in DNA: TGTGCCTGTGACACCGTGGGCGGGGAATTACCTTACACCGATAAACTCATCTTT.

Note on this clone: This likely came from a read error, as a far larger clone is one base away. In the same sample, other DNA sequences code for this CDR3. The gene calls are TRDV1 and TRDJ2, with a tentative D call TRDD3 (6 bases). Trimming removed 2 bases at V and 1 base at J, with 29 bases between. The CDR3 covers 22 residues. CDR1 and CDR2 from the germline V gene are TSWWSYY and QGS. In DNA, the CDR3 is TGTGCTCTTGGGGAAATATGGCCCATTCCGGTACTGGGAGAGGATTTGACAGCACAACTCTTCTTT. Protein product: CALGEIWPIPVLGEDLTAQLFF.

This clone has only a few counts. The TCRdb protein, from a much larger clone, departs from this DNA's translation at residue 17, likely by read error; the protein shown derives from the DNA. The chain is built from TRDV2 and TRDJ1, with D unclear. TCRdb gives no J gene; it was assigned here by matching the DNA to germline. Deletions cut 3 bases from V and 7 bases from J, with 38 bases between. Germline CDR1 and CDR2: GEAIGNYY and EKD. The CDR3 sequence is 21 residues long. The CDR3 sequence is CACDPLTESDQPLGSHCKLIF. Written as DNA, the CDR3 is TGTGCCTGTGACCCACTCACAGAAAGTGATCAACCGCTAGGATCCCATTGTAAACTCATCTTT.

A remark on this clone: The protein TCRdb gives is from a much larger clone and does not agree with this DNA's translation at residue 14, likely a read error; the protein shown here comes from the DNA. The J segment was not called; the V segment is TRDV2; the table gives TRDD3 as D, unverified against the DNA. Germline values: CDR1 GEAIGNYY, CDR2 EKD. This CDR3 has 16 residues. CDR3 sequence reads: CACDTATSTGTDKPIF. The CDR3 DNA follows: TGTGCCTGTGACACCGCCACCTCTACTGGGACCGATAAACCCATCTTT.

This clone occurred many times. V is TRDV1 and J is TRDJ1; TRDD3 agrees at 8 bases. This CDR3 is 23 amino acids long. Germline-derived CDR1 and CDR2 are TSWWSYY and QGS. Trimming at V came to 5 bases and at J to 0 bases, leaving 29 bases not matched to a gene. The CDR3 nucleotides are TGTGCTCTTGGGTGCCTGGGGCCCTCTGGGGGACCGGCCGTCAAAGGCTACACCGATAAACTCATCTTT. Its protein product is CALGCLGPSGGPAVKGYTDKLIF.

As concerns this clone: The protein recorded in TCRdb matches a much larger clone and deviates from this DNA's translation at residue 11, suggesting a read error; the protein here is obtained by translating the DNA. The chain links TRDV1 to TRDJ1; 9 nucleotides align to TRDD2. The length of the CDR3 is 21 residues. After removal of 0 bases from V and 0 bases from J, the junction contained 17 bases not matched to a gene. The V gene's germline CDR1 is TSWWSYY and CDR2 QGS. CDR3 region: CALGELTFLLVGGAYTDKLIF. In DNA, the CDR3 is TGTGCTCTTGGGGAACTCACCTTCCTACTAGTGGGGGGAGCCTACACCGATAAACTCATCTTT.

Concerning this clone itself: A single base is all that separates this from a far larger clone, so a read error is likely. Other DNA sequences in the sample encode the same CDR3. The CDR3 reads CALGERQTPGVLLHTDKLIF. The CDR3 DNA reads TGTGCTCTTGGGGAAAGACAAACCCCAGGAGTACTTCTCCACACTGATAAACTCATCTTT. The gene calls are TRDV1 and TRDJ1; D remains ambiguous. The J gene, left out of TCRdb, was set here by checking the DNA against germline. In germline, CDR1 is TSWWSYY, CDR2 QGS. CDR3 size: 20 residues.

This clone was seen many times. The chain joins TRDV2 to TRDJ1; TRDD3 matches at 11 bases. The trim removed 1 base at V and 9 bases at J, leaving 9 bases unmatched. The CDR3 loop spans 15 amino acids. CDR1 GEAIGNYY and CDR2 EKD come from the germline V gene. The CDR3 DNA follows: TGTGCCTGTGACACTTATCCTGGGGGATACTCGCAACTCATCTTT. Protein: CACDTYPGGYSQLIF.

In the case of this clone: TCRdb attributes to this sequence the protein of a much larger clone, which differs from the DNA translation at residue 5; a read error is likely, and the protein displayed is translated from the DNA. The chain employs TRDV2 and TRDJ1; no firm D call. The J gene is absent in TCRdb and was assigned here via DNA matching to germline. V dropped 2 bases and J dropped 6 bases, with 15 bases sitting between them. Germline CDR1 GEAIGNYY, CDR2 EKD. This CDR3 region has 14 residues. The CDR3 DNA follows: TGTGCCTGTGACATGGTTGGGCCGCGGAATAAACTCATCTTT. Protein product: CACDMVGPRNKLIF.

This clone was counted between two and nine times. TCRdb has a much larger clone's protein, which differs at residue 3 from the translation of this DNA, likely because of a read error; what is shown is the protein translated from the DNA. The rearrangement links TRDV1 to TRDJ1, with 10 bases matching TRDD3. Since TCRdb gives no J gene, matching the DNA to germline was used here to assign it. CDR3 length equals 20 residues. Germline CDR1 reads TSWWSYY; CDR2 reads QGS. CDR3 sequence reads: CAPGDESLTGDTRSTDKLIF. CDR3 bases: TGTGCTCCTGGGGATGAGTCACTTACGGGGGATACGCGTAGCACCGATAAACTCATCTTT.

Regarding this clone: The protein that TCRdb holds for this DNA derives from a much larger clone and differs from the translated DNA at residue 3, which likely indicates a read error; the protein shown here is translated from the DNA. The V and J genes are TRDV2 and TRDJ3, with 13 bases aligning to TRDD3. The J gene is not listed in TCRdb, so it was assigned here from a DNA match to germline. Germline V gene sequence: CDR1 GEAIGNYY, CDR2 EKD. This CDR3 spans 20 amino acids. The DNA of the CDR3 is TGTGCCCGTGACACCGGAAACTGGGGGATACGCGCCTGGGACACCCGACAGATGTTTTTC. Translated: CARDTGNWGIRAWDTRQMFF.

Only a few counts were recorded for this clone. The translation of this DNA and the TCRdb protein of a much larger clone differ at residue 3, probably owing to a read error; the protein shown here is translated from the DNA. The chain is built from TRDV1 and TRDJ1; TRDD3 matches at 9 bases. Germline assignment: CDR1 TSWWSYY and CDR2 QGS. The CDR3 is 17 residues long. The CDR3 loop is CAPGEPGDTPSTDKLIF. The CDR3, as DNA: TGTGCTCCTGGGGAACCGGGGGATACCCCCTCCACCGATAAACTCATCTTT.

About this clone: The amino acid sequence in TCRdb belongs to a much larger clone and departs from this DNA's translation at residue 5, likely a sequencing read error; the sequence shown is translated from the DNA. This chain joins TRDV2 and TRDJ1; no clear D gene. The J gene comes from matching the DNA to germline here; TCRdb lacks it. Germline loops: CDR1 GEAIGNYY, CDR2 EKD. V lost 3 bases and J lost 10, with 20 bases in between. The CDR3 loop spans 14 amino acids. The CDR3 DNA is TGTGCCTGTGACTCCCCTTTTGTAGTTGGCGTACTCATCTTT. Translation: CACDSPFVVGVLIF.

This clone is labeled as medium-sized. The sample holds other DNA sequences that translate to the same CDR3. The genes are TRDV1 and TRDJ1; possibly TRDD3 for D (5 bases). Germline-derived CDR1 and CDR2 are TSWWSYY and QGS. With 6 bases removed from V and 2 bases from J, the gap between germline ends came to 19 bases. The CDR3 length is 16 residues. The CDR3 coding sequence is TGTGCTCTTGGTGGGATCTGCGAACTTAAAACCGATAAACTCATCTTT. This codes for CALGGICELKTDKLIF.

On this clone itself: TCRdb has a much larger clone's protein, which differs at residue 13 from the translation of this DNA, likely because of a read error; what is shown is the protein translated from the DNA. The gene calls are TRDV1 and TRDJ1, with 10 bases aligning to TRDD3. Looked up from germline, CDR1 is TSWWSYY and CDR2 is QGS. Trimming at V came to 1 base and at J to 3 bases, leaving 11 bases not matched to a gene. The CDR3 runs to 18 residues. CDR3: CALGEHPGWGIVADKLIF. The CDR3, as DNA: TGTGCTCTTGGGGAACATCCGGGCTGGGGGATAGTAGCCGATAAACTCATCTTT.

In this sample, this clone turned up a few times. The protein TCRdb gives is from a much larger clone and does not agree with this DNA's translation at residue 15, likely a read error; the protein shown here comes from the DNA. CDR3 nucleotides: TGTGCTCTTGGGGAACCCCATACCAGGCCTTCTACCAAGTTTAGCTGGGGGATACACTCCGATAAACTCATCTTT. This translates into CALGEPHTRPSTKFSWGIHSDKLIF. This chain joins TRDV1 and TRDJ1; 11 positions match TRDD3. No J gene was available from TCRdb, and it was assigned here by a germline match of the DNA. Looked up from germline, CDR1 is TSWWSYY and CDR2 is QGS. The CDR3 is 25 residues long. V gave up 1 base and J gave up 3 bases; unmatched junction bases: 31.

The rearrangement links TRDV2 to TRDJ1, with TRDD3 matching 13 bases. The J gene is absent in TCRdb and was assigned here via DNA matching to germline. The CDR3 runs 18 residues. The V gene end was trimmed by 4 bases and the J gene end by 3 bases; junction bases not matched to a gene: 13. Germline assignment: CDR1 GEAIGNYY and CDR2 EKD. CDR3 nucleotide sequence: TGTGCCTGTGATCTACTGGGGGATACGGGACCGGTCGCCGATAAACTCATCTTT. Translated, it gives CACDLLGDTGPVADKLIF.

This clone has a count of ten or more. The rearrangement uses TRDV1 and TRDJ1; the match to TRDD3 covers 9 bases. V lost 3 bases and J lost 1; bases outside the gene matches: 15. The CDR3 consists of 19 residues. From germline, CDR1 is TSWWSYY and CDR2 QGS. The CDR3 loop is CALGELQYWGTRATDKLIF. DNA for the CDR3: TGTGCTCTTGGGGAGCTACAGTACTGGGGGACCAGGGCCACCGATAAACTCATCTTT.

This clone was observed many times. A much larger clone is a single base away; this may be a read error. The sample contains more than one DNA sequence encoding this CDR3. The V gene is TRDV1; the J gene was not called; no check of the table's D call, TRDD3, against the DNA was made. The CDR3 spans 22 residues. Germline values: CDR1 TSWWSYY, CDR2 QGS. The CDR3 sequence: CALGERLLHLLLGAPYTDKLIF. DNA for the CDR3: TGTGCTCTTGGGGAACGCCTTCTTCACCTACTTCTGGGGGCCCCGTACACCGATAAACTCATTTTT.

This clone has just a few counts. A far larger clone is just one base off, so this is likely a read error. Within the sample, other DNA sequences also encode this same CDR3. This rearrangement joins TRDV2 to TRDJ1; tentative D call: TRDD3 (5 bases). The J gene is not listed in TCRdb, so it was assigned here from a DNA match to germline. V gave up 1 base and J gave up 8 bases, with 28 bases separating them. This CDR3 region has 18 residues. Germline CDR1 is GEAIGNYY and CDR2 is EKD. The CDR3 DNA is TGTGCCTGTGACACGGTAGGAGGTGTGCAAGGATATCCGGACAAACTCATCTTT. It specifies CACDTVGGVQGYPDKLIF.

This clone was recorded a few times. The protein in TCRdb stems from a much larger clone and differs at residue 4 from this DNA's translation, likely a read error; here the protein is translated from the DNA. The V call is TRDV1, the J call TRDJ1, with no clear D. Germline V gene lookup returns CDR1 TSWWSYY and CDR2 QGS. The CDR3 sequence is 18 residues long. The CDR3 loop is CALEEALGVERHTDKLIF. CDR3 nucleotide sequence: TGTGCTCTTGAGGAAGCCCTAGGGGTGGAGAGACACACCGATAAACTCATCTTT.

On this clone: TCRdb's protein for this DNA is that of a much larger clone and differs from the translation at residue 17, likely a read error; the protein shown is the DNA translation. This chain connects TRDV2 to TRDJ1, with 8 bases lining up with TRDD2. TCRdb supplies no J gene; here it was assigned by aligning the nucleotide sequence to germline. The CDR3 is 21 amino acids. Germline CDR1 and CDR2: GEAIGNYY and EKD. Written as DNA, the CDR3 is TGTGCCTGTGACACGCTCCTTCCTAGATTGGTGGTTGGCTCCGCAACCGGTAAACTCATCTTT. Translating it yields CACDTLLPRLVVGSATGKLIF.

On this clone: A far more abundant clone sits one base away, making this likely a read error. Other nucleotide sequences from this sample produce the same CDR3. The chain couples TRDV2 to TRDJ1; D unclear. The CDR3 has 15 amino acids. V lost 0 bases, J lost 8 bases, and 18 bases lay in between. Germline CDR1 reads GEAIGNYY; CDR2 reads EKD. Here the CDR3 reads CACDTVGVGLPKLIF. The CDR3 bases are TGTGCCTGTGACACCGTCGGAGTAGGCTTACCCAAACTCATCTTT.

Note on this clone: With only one base between it and a far larger clone, this is likely a read error. The same CDR3 arises from other DNA sequences in this sample as well. The genes are TRDV2 and TRDJ1, with D perhaps matching TRDD2 (9 bases). TCRdb leaves out the J gene; it was filled in here by matching the DNA to germline. The CDR3 contains 21 residues. Trimming cost V 1 base and J 0 bases, with 29 bases left between them. CDR1 is GEAIGNYY, CDR2 EKD, per germline. Written as DNA, the CDR3 is TGTGCCTGTGACACGGCCTTCCTACGGACTGGGGGTCCCAAATACACCGATAAACTCATCTTT. This encodes CACDTAFLRTGGPKYTDKLIF.

This clone was observed a handful of times. Given a far larger clone just one base away, this is likely a sequencing read error. This sample also contains other DNA sequences that code for the same CDR3. No call exists for the J gene, whereas the V gene is TRDV2. CDR3 length: 15 amino acids. CDR1 GEAIGNYY and CDR2 EKD come from the germline V gene. The CDR3 bases are TGTGCCTGTGACCCCCTTCTACCGTACACCGATAAACTCATCTTC. Its translation: CACDPLLPYTDKLIF.

This clone was detected a few times. This likely traces to a read error, being one base from a far larger clone. Distinct nucleotide sequences in the sample also encode this CDR3. The V gene is TRDV2, the J gene TRDJ2; 9 nucleotides agree with TRDD3. TCRdb offers no J gene call, so here the DNA was matched to germline to obtain one. The CDR3 is 17 amino acids. J gave up 8 bases and V 0 bases, and 12 bases lay outside the gene matches. Looked up from germline, CDR1 is GEAIGNYY and CDR2 is EKD. Here the CDR3 reads CACDTVGDTRLTAQLFF. The CDR3 DNA reads TGTGCCTGTGACACCGTAGGGGATACGCGTCTCACGGCACAACTCTTCTTT.

At least ten counts were recorded for this clone. The TCRdb record carries a much larger clone's protein, which differs from this DNA's translation at residue 5; a read error is the likely cause, and the protein listed here is the DNA translation. This chain uses TRDV3 with TRDJ1; TRDD3 matches 13 bases. Germline CDR1 and CDR2: TVYSNPD and GDNSRS (reference sequence). The ends lost 2 bases at V and 5 bases at J; junction bases unmatched: 17. CDR3 length: 18 amino acids. The CDR3 loop is CAFPPPCVLGDTQDKLIF. CDR3 in DNA: TGTGCCTTTCCTCCCCCTTGCGTACTGGGGGATACGCAGGATAAACTCATCTTT.

This clone was counted between two and nine times. This probably arose from a read error, given a far larger clone one base away. Other DNA sequences in this specimen translate into the identical CDR3. The rearrangement joins TRDV1 to TRDJ1, with unresolved D. Here the J gene was assigned by germline matching of the DNA, as TCRdb has none. V lost 3 bases and J 0 bases, leaving 14 bases between the germline ends. Germline lookup yields CDR1 TSWWSYY and CDR2 QGS. This CDR3 has 16 amino acids. The CDR3 loop is CALGEGVSGDTDKLIF. CDR3 nucleotides: TGTGCTCTTGGGGAGGGCGTAAGCGGAGACACCGATAAACTCATCTTT.

This clone turned up a few times. The TCRdb protein, from a much larger clone, departs from this DNA's translation at residue 10, likely by read error; the protein shown derives from the DNA. The rearrangement links TRDV1 to TRDJ1; no definite D call. TCRdb carries no J gene annotation; the J gene was assigned here by matching the DNA with germline. V lost 2 bases to trimming and J lost 0 bases, with 13 bases between them. There are 16 residues in the CDR3. Per germline, CDR1 TSWWSYY and CDR2 QGS. The CDR3, as DNA: TGTGCTCTTGGGGAAACAAGGGCCGCGCACACCGATAAACTCATCTTT. It encodes CALGETRAAHTDKLIF.

Details on this clone: The protein that TCRdb holds for this DNA derives from a much larger clone and differs from the translated DNA at residue 10, which likely indicates a read error; the protein shown here is translated from the DNA. V and J are TRDV2 and TRDJ1; D is possibly TRDD3 (6 bases). No J gene is reported in TCRdb; it was inferred here by comparing the DNA with germline. Trimming left V 1 base short and J 0 bases short, with 23 bases between. This CDR3 spans 19 amino acids. The germline V gene has CDR1 GEAIGNYY and CDR2 EKD. The CDR3: CACDTVGGYNNDYTDKLIF. The CDR3 DNA follows: TGTGCCTGTGACACGGTTGGTGGATACAACAACGACTACACCGATAAACTCATCTTT.

In the case of this clone: This DNA's translation differs at residue 15 from TCRdb's protein, which comes from a much larger clone; a read error is likely, and the protein shown is translated from the DNA. V usage is TRDV2 and J usage is TRDJ1; 10 positions agree with TRDD3. The germline gives CDR1 GEAIGNYY, CDR2 EKD. The CDR3 contains 19 residues. Here the CDR3 reads CACDTVMGTGGFATEKLIF. The CDR3 DNA reads TGTGCCTGTGACACCGTCATGGGGACTGGGGGATTCGCCACCGAGAAACTCATCTTT.